This T cell receptor (beta chain) was sequenced for a study of blood T cell repertoires in COVID-19. The wider study: Collection of acute and convalescent COVID-19 samples took place in the United States, Italy and Spain.

The protocol was immunoSEQ multiplex PCR, while the TCRdb copy is restricted to in-frame clones and leaves out a portion. The sample lists more than 150,000 clones, roughly 86% occurring once. V shed 5 bases and J 8 bases; nucleotides not matched to a gene: 9. CDR1 and CDR2 (germline): WNHNN, SYGVQD (reference sequence). The CDR3 covers 16 residues. This clonotype was sampled from a man aged 18 to 30 with acute or convalescent COVID-19. Sequenced material: peripheral blood. V and J are TRBV10-1 and TRBJ2-1, with 13 nucleotides matching TRBD2. CDR3 nucleotide sequence: TGCGCCAGCAGTCGAACTAGCGGGGGGGCCGGTTATGAGCAGTTCTTC. Translated: CASSRTSGGAGYEQFF.